This T cell receptor (beta chain) was identified in a study of identical twins. Regarding the study as a whole: It was cross-sectional statistical analysis, not following the same donors, that the conclusions relied on.

As for this clonotype: What it recognizes is unknown.

TCRdb recomputed calls from the 5' RACE reads with MiXCR, one row per CDR3 protein. Here the sample spans about 210,000 distinct CDR3 sequences, around 10% being singletons. The V end was cut by 0 bases, the J end by 5 bases, with 14 bases between. The CDR3 contains 15 residues. The germline V gene has CDR1 LGHDT and CDR2 YNNKEL (reference sequence). Sequencing input: memory (CD45RO+) T cells sorted from blood. The receptor's source is a woman between 18 and 30 years old in good health. The V and J genes are TRBV3-1 and TRBJ2-7, with TRBD1 as a possible D gene (5 bases). The CDR3, as DNA: TGTGCCAGCAGCCAAGACGGGTGGGGCGAAAACGAGCAGTACTTC. It encodes CASSQDGWGENEQYF.